The 10 T cell receptor beta chains below all came from one sample that was sequenced in a study of T cell changes during pregnancy in multiple sclerosis. Libraries were prepared by immunoSEQ multiplex PCR; TCRdb keeps only in-frame clonotypes and omits some of them. Of around 50,000 clones detected, approximately 90% appear once; the ten largest clones hold 8.3%. The source material was CD8+ T cells from peripheral blood mononuclear cells, sampled in the second trimester of pregnancy. All receptors derive from a female donor with multiple sclerosis, enrolled in a pregnancy study.

This rearrangement joins TRBV27 to TRBJ1-3; D is unclear. V was cut by 6 bases and J by 1 base, with 13 bases left in between. CDR3 size: 15 residues. Germline V gives CDR1 MNHEY, CDR2 SMNVEV (reference sequence). This chain's CDR3 is CASSPTAASGNTIYF. For the CDR3, the DNA is TGTGCCAGCAGCCCCACCGCGGCATCTGGAAACACCATATATTTT.

This chain connects TRBV27 to TRBJ2-7; no definite D call. Germline V gene sequence: CDR1 MNHEY, CDR2 SMNVEV (reference sequence). The CDR3 extends over 13 amino acids. The V end was cut by 2 bases, the J end by 4 bases, with 9 bases between. The CDR3 reads CASSLMSGYEQYF. The CDR3 DNA reads TGTGCCAGCAGTTTAATGTCCGGGTACGAGCAGTACTTC.

This clone was observed once. The V and J genes are TRBV6-5 and TRBJ2-5, with D perhaps TRBD1 (5 bases). The germline V gene has CDR1 MNHEY and CDR2 SVGAGI. The V end lost 2 bases, the J end lost 3 bases, and 10 bases lay between the germline ends. CDR3 length equals 14 residues. The CDR3 DNA reads as TGTGCCAGCAGTTACACAGGTCTCGAAGAGACCCAGTACTTC. It translates to CASSYTGLEETQYF.

This chain links TRBV4-1 with TRBJ2-3; 10 bases are shared with TRBD2. The ends lost 0 bases at V and 6 bases at J; junction bases unmatched: 9. The CDR3 has 17 amino acids. Germline V lookup: CDR1 MGHRA, CDR2 YSYEKL. CDR3 sequence (DNA): TGCGCCAGCAGCCAAGATTCTAGCGGGGGAACACTTGATACGCAGTATTTT. It specifies CASSQDSSGGTLDTQYF.

This chain uses TRBV4-2 with TRBJ2-1; tentative D call: TRBD2 (6 bases). The CDR3 is 14 residues long. Trimming left V 5 bases short and J 0 bases short, with 8 bases between. Germline lookup yields CDR1 LGHNA and CDR2 YNFKEQ. CDR3 amino acids: CASSGTDSYNEQFF. CDR3 in DNA: TGTGCCAGCAGCGGGACTGACTCCTACAATGAGCAGTTCTTC.

The CDR3: CASSSGGGPYEQYF. CDR3 in DNA: TGTGCCAGCAGCTCTGGGGGGGGACCCTACGAGCAGTACTTC. V gene TRBV5-4 combines with J gene TRBJ2-7; 7 bases match TRBD2. V was clipped by 3 bases and J by 2 bases; unmatched bases: 5. The germline V gene encodes CDR1 SGHNT and CDR2 YYREEE (reference sequence). The CDR3 runs to 14 residues.

To note about this clone: The same CDR3 is also encoded by other DNA sequences in this sample. V and J are TRBV2 and TRBJ1-1; TRBD1 might be the D (6 bases). The CDR3 loop spans 14 amino acids. Looked up from germline, CDR1 is SNHLY and CDR2 is FYNNEI. With 2 bases removed from V and 1 base from J, the gap between germline ends came to 8 bases. The CDR3 here is CASSERGGNTEAFF. DNA for the CDR3: TGTGCCAGCAGTGAAAGGGGGGGGAACACTGAAGCTTTCTTT.

The genes are TRBV19 and TRBJ2-1; 8 bases line up with TRBD2. Germline V CDR1 and CDR2: LNHDA, SQIVND (reference sequence). The CDR3 contains 15 residues. J lost 2 bases, V lost 5 bases, and 5 bases had no gene match. CDR3 coding DNA: TGTGCCAGTAGTTTGCCAGCGGGGGCCTACAATGAGCAGTTCTTC. It is translated as CASSLPAGAYNEQFF. The full variable domain, completed using reference TRBV19 and TRBJ2-1, is DGGITQSPKYLFRKEGQNVTLSCEQNLNHDAMYWYRQDPGQGLRLIYYSQIVNDFQKGDIAEGYSVSREKKESFPLTVTSAQKNPTAFYLCASSLPAGAYNEQFFGPGTRLTVL.

The chain is built from TRBV4-1 and TRBJ2-7; D gene uncertain. The CDR3 loop spans 14 amino acids. Germline V gene lookup returns CDR1 MGHRA and CDR2 YSYEKL. V was cut by 0 bases and J by 1 base, with 7 bases left in between. CDR3 residues: CASSQEYSSYEQYF. DNA of the CDR3: TGCGCCAGCAGCCAAGAATACAGTTCCTACGAGCAGTACTTC.

The chain combines TRBV27 with TRBJ2-3, with 11 bases fitting TRBD2. Germline loops: CDR1 MNHEY, CDR2 SMNVEV (reference sequence). The V gene end was trimmed by 5 bases and the J gene end by 2 bases; junction bases not matched to a gene: 9. The CDR3 has 17 residues. CDR3 residues: CASSPLRLAGITDTQYF. In DNA form, the CDR3 reads TGTGCCAGCAGTCCCCTAAGACTAGCGGGAATCACAGATACGCAGTATTTT.